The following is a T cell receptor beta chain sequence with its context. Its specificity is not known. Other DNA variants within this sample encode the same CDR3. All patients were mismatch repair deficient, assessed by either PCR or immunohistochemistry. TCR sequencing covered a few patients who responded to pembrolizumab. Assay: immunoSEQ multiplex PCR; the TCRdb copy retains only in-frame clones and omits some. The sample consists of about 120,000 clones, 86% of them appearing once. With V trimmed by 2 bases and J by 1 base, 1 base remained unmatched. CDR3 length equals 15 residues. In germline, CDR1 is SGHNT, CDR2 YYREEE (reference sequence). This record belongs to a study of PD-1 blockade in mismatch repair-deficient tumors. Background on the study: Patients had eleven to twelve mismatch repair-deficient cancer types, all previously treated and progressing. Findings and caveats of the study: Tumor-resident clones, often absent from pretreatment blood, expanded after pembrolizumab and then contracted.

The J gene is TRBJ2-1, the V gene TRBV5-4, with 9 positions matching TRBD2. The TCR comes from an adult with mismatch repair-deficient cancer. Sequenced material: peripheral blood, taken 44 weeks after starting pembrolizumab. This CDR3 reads CASSFSGGSYNEQFF. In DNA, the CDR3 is TGTGCCAGCAGCTTTAGCGGGGGTTCCTACAATGAGCAGTTCTTC. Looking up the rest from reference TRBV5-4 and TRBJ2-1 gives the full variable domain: ETGVTQSPTHLIKTRGQQVTLRCSSQSGHNTVSWYQQALGQGPQFIFQYYREEENGRGNFPPRFSGLQFPNYSSELNVNALELDDSALYLCASSFSGGSYNEQFFGPGTRLTVL.